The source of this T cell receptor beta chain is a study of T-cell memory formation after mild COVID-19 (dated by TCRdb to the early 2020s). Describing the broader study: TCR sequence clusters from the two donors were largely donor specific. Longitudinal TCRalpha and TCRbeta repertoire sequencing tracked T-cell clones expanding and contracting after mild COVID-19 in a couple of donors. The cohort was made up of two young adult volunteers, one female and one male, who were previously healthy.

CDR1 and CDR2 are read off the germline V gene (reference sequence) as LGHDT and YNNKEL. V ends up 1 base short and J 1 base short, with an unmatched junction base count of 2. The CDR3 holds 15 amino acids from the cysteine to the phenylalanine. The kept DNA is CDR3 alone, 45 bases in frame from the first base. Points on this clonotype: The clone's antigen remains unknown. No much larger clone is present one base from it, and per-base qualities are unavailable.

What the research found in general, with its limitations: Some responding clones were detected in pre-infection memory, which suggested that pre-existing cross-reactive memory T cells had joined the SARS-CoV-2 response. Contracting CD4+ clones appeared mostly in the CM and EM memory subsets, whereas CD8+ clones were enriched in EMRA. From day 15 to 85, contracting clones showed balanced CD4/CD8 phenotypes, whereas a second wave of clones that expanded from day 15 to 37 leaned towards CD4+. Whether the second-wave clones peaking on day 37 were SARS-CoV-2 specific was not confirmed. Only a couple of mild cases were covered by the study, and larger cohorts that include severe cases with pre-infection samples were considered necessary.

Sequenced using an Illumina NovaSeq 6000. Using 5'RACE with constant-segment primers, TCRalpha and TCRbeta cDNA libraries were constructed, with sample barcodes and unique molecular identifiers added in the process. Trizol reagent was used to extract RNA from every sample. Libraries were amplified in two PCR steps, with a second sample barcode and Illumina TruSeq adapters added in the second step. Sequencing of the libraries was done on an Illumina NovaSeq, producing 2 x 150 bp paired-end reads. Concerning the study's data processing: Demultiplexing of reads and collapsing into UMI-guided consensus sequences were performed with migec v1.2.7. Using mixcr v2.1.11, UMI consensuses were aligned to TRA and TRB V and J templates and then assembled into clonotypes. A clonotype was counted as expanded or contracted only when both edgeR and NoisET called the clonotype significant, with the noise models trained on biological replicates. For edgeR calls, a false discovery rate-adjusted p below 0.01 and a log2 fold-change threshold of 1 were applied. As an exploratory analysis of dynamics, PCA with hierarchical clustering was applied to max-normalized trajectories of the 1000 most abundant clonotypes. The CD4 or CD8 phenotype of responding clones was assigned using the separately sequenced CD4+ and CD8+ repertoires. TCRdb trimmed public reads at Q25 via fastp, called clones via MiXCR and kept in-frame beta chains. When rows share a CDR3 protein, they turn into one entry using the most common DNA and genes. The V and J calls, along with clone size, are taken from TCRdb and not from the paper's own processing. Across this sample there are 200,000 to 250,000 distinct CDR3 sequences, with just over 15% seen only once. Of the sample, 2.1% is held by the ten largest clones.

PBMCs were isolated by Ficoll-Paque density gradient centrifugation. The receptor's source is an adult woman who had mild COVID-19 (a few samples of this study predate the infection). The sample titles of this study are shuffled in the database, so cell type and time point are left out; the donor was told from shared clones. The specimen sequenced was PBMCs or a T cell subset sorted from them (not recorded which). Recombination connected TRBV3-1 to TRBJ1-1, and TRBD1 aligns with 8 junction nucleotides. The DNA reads TGTGCCAGCAGCCAAGTCGGGACAGGGAACACTGAAGCTTTCTTT. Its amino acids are CASSQVGTGNTEAFF.